These T cell receptor beta chains were read from a single sample in a study of patients and donors after allogeneic stem cell transplantation. A single record per CDR3 protein comes from TCRdb applying MiXCR to the RT-PCR reads. Of hundreds of thousands of distinct CDR3 sequences listed, 15% to 20% were seen once; the top ten hold around 6.8%. The sequenced material came from blood, either unsorted or a sorted T cell fraction (not recorded which). These receptors originate from a human donor who was either an allogeneic HSCT recipient or a stem cell or donor lymphocyte infusion donor (not recorded which). It is not recorded whose cells these are; they may come from a transplant donor. The CDR3 runs from the conserved cysteine through the conserved F or W. D genes are given only for firm matches. Where a row states a size, it is once, few, many or the class of an expanded clone; other rows omit it.

.	.	TRBV12-5	TRBJ2-5	CASGAGEYQETQYF	TGTGCTAGTGGGGCAGGAGAGTACCAAGAGACCCAGTACTTC
.	.	TRBV25-1	TRBJ2-1	CASSELDGRDNEQFF	TGTGCCAGCAGTGAATTGGACGGACGTGACAATGAGCAGTTCTTC
many	.	TRBV5-1	TRBJ2-6	CASSLDGFSGANVLTF	TGCGCCAGCAGCTTGGATGGGTTCTCTGGGGCCAACGTCCTGACTTTC
few	TRBD2	TRBV5-1	TRBJ2-7	CASSAGGMVYEQYF	TGCGCCAGCAGCGCCGGGGGGATGGTTTACGAGCAGTACTTC
few	.	TRBV20-1	TRBJ1-1	CSARVSRMNTEAFF	TGCAGTGCTAGAGTTAGCAGGATGAACACTGAAGCTTTCTTT
.	.	TRBV9	TRBJ2-7	CASSDGNSYEQYF	TGTGCCAGCAGCGACGGTAACTCCTACGAGCAGTACTTC
.	TRBD2	TRBV14	TRBJ2-1	CASSQSWGLAGVTSYNEQFF	TGTGCCAGCAGCCAATCGTGGGGACTAGCGGGAGTAACCTCCTACAATGAGCAGTTCTTC
few	.	TRBV5-1	TRBJ2-2	CASSLTRTSTGELFF	TGCGCCAGCAGCCTAACCAGGACGAGCACCGGGGAGCTGTTTTTT
many	.	TRBV7-8	TRBJ2-1	CASSLKGNEQFF	TGTGCCAGCAGCTTGAAAGGCAATGAGCAGTTCTTC
.	.	TRBV5-6	TRBJ1-5	CASNTGGRRNQPQHF	TGTGCCAGCAATACGGGGGGACGGCGCAATCAGCCCCAGCATTTT
few	TRBD2	TRBV5-5	TRBJ2-7	CASSLWPSVGRVYEQYF	TGTGCCAGCAGCTTGTGGCCGTCAGTTGGGAGGGTCTACGAGCAGTACTTC
many	.	TRBV3-1	TRBJ2-1	CASSQGLPWFNNEQFF	TGTGCCAGCAGCCAGGGACTCCCTTGGTTTAACAATGAGCAGTTCTTC
few	.	TRBV20-1	TRBJ1-2	CSAIGATYGYTF	TGCAGTGCTATCGGGGCAACCTATGGCTACACCTTC
few	.	TRBV11-2	TRBJ1-6	CASSLDQYRVLSYNSPLHF	TGTGCCAGCAGCTTAGATCAATATAGGGTTCTCTCCTATAATTCACCCCTCCACTTT
few	.	TRBV29-1	TRBJ1-3	CSVGGYAGIHSGNTIYF	TGCAGCGTTGGCGGTTACGCGGGGATTCACTCTGGAAACACCATATATTTT
.	.	TRBV20-1	TRBJ2-1	CSAVPAEVNEQFF	TGCAGTGCCGTGCCGGCCGAGGTGAATGAGCAGTTCTTC
.	.	TRBV3-1	TRBJ2-3	CASSRPVPGGDTQYF	TGTGCCAGCAGCCGGCCGGTTCCTGGGGGAGATACGCAGTATTTT
.	TRBD2	TRBV7-9	TRBJ2-3	CASNLREGTDTQYF	TGTGCCAGCAACCTTCGGGAGGGCACAGATACGCAGTATTTT
.	TRBD1	TRBV9	TRBJ1-2	CASSPRRTGLYGYTF	TGTGCCAGCAGTCCTAGAAGGACAGGCCTCTATGGCTACACCTTC
few	TRBD1	TRBV4-2	TRBJ2-2	CASSQDWGWTGTAGELFF	TGTGCCAGCAGCCAAGATTGGGGCTGGACAGGGACGGCCGGGGAGCTGTTTTTT
few	.	TRBV5-4	TRBJ2-7	CASSPGRWESPHEQYF	TGTGCCAGCAGCCCGGGACGGTGGGAATCCCCCCACGAGCAGTACTTC
few	.	TRBV6-2/TRBV6-3	TRBJ2-2	CATQGQANTGELFF	TGTGCAACCCAAGGGCAGGCCAACACCGGGGAGCTGTTTTTT
few	TRBD1	TRBV6-1	TRBJ1-6	CASSDSFRTGGRSPLHF	TGTGCCAGCAGTGACTCTTTTAGGACAGGAGGTCGGTCACCCCTCCACTTT
few	.	TRBV7-9	TRBJ1-1	CASSLRTSRVTEAFF	TGTGCCAGCAGCTTAAGAACCTCAAGGGTGACTGAAGCTTTCTTT
.	.	TRBV30	TRBJ2-7	CAGGDTEQYF	TGTGCCGGTGGGGACACGGAGCAGTACTTC
.	.	TRBV12-3/TRBV12-4	TRBJ1-1	CASIPPAQRATYTEAFF	TGTGCCAGCATCCCTCCGGCCCAACGGGCGACGTACACTGAAGCTTTCTTT
many	.	TRBV5-6	TRBJ2-1	CASSLGAGASYNEQFF	TGTGCCAGCAGCTTGGGGGCGGGTGCCTCCTACAATGAGCAGTTCTTC
.	.	TRBV4-1	TRBJ2-2	CASSQAPVVAAGELFF	TGCGCCAGCAGCCAAGCCCCCGTAGTAGCGGCCGGGGAGCTGTTTTTT